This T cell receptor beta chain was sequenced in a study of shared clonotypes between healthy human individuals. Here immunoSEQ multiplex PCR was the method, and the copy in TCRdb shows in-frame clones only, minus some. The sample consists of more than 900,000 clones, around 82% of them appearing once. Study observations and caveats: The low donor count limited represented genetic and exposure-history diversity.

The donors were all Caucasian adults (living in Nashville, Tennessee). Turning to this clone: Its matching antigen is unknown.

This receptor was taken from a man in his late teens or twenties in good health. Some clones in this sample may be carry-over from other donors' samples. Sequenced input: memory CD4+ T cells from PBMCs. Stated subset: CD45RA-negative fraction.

CDR3 DNA: TGTGCCAGCAGTTTATCCCCGTTATGGGGCTACGAGCAGTACTTC. This encodes CASSLSPLWGYEQYF. The genes are TRBV27 and TRBJ2-7, with unresolved D. CDR1 is MNHEY and CDR2 is SMNVEV in the germline V gene (reference sequence). The CDR3 extends over 15 amino acids. Trimming cost V 0 bases and J 3 bases, with 12 bases left between them.